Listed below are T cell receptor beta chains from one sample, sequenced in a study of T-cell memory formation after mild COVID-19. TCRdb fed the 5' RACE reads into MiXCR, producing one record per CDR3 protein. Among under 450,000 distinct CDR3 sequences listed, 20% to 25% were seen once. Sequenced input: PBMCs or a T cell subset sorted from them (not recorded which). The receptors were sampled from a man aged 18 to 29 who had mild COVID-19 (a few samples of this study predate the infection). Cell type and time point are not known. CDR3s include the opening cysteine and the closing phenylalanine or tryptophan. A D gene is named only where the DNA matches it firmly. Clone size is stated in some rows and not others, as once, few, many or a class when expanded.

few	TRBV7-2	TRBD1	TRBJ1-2	TGTGCCAGCGGCGGACAGGGGGGGTTCTATGGCTACACCTTC	CASGGQGGFYGYTF
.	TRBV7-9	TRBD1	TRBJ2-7	TGTGCCAGCAGCTTACTAGGGGGCTTCTCCTACGAGCAGTACTTC	CASSLLGGFSYEQYF
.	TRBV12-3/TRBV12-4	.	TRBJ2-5	TGTGCCAGCAGTTTGGACGGTCCTGCGACCCAGTACTTC	CASSLDGPATQYF
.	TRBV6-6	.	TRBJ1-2	TGTGCCAGCAGTTACGACGGGGACTATGGCTACACCTTC	CASSYDGDYGYTF
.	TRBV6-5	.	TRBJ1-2	TGTGCCAGCAGTTACCCTCCGGGACATACTAACTATGGCTACACCTTC	CASSYPPGHTNYGYTF
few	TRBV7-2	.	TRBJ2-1	TGTGCCAGCAGCTTAGAGGGGAAGATATACAATGAGCAGTTCTTC	CASSLEGKIYNEQFF
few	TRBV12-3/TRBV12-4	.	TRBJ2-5	TGTGCCAGCAGCCCGCCAATGGGGACCCAGTACTTC	CASSPPMGTQYF
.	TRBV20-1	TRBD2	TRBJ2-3	TGCAGTGCTAGGACTAGCGGGGCCCCTAGCACAGATACGCAGTATTTT	CSARTSGAPSTDTQYF
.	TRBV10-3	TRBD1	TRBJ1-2	TGTGCCATCAGTGAGTCGACAGGGTTGGTCTATGGCTACACCTTC	CAISESTGLVYGYTF
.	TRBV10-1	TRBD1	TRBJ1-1	TGCGCCAGCGGACAGGGCAACACTGAAGCTTTCTTT	CASGQGNTEAFF
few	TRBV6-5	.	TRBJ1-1	TGTGCCAGCAGCCACGGGGGGACTGAAGCTTTCTTT	CASSHGGTEAFF
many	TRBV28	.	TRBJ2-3	TGTGCCAGCAGTTTACTAGAGTATGATACGCAGTATTTT	CASSLLEYDTQYF
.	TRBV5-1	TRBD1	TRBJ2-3	TGCGCCAGCAGCCCCGGGACAGTCACAGATACGCAGTATTTT	CASSPGTVTDTQYF
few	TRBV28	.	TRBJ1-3	TGTGCCAGCAGTTTAAACCCAGACACCATATATTTT	CASSLNPDTIYF
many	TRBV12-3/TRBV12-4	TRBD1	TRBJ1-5	TGTGCCAGCAGTAGCCACAGGGGTCAGCCCCAGCATTTT	CASSSHRGQPQHF
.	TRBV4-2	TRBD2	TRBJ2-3	TGTGCCAGCAGCGCGGCTAGCGGGGGGGCTGGGGGCACAGATACGCAGTATTTT	CASSAASGGAGGTDTQYF
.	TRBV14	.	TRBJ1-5	TGTGCCAGCAGCCACCCGGACCAGGAAAGTATACCAAGCAATCAGCCCCAGCATTTT	CASSHPDQESIPSNQPQHF
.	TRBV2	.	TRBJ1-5	TGTGCCAGCAATCCGGTCTATAGCAATCAGCCCCAGCATTTT	CASNPVYSNQPQHF
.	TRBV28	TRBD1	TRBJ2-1	TGTGCCAGTCTCCGGGACAGCCCATATCAGCAGTTCTTC	CASLRDSPYQQFF
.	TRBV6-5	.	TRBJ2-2	TGTGCCAGCAGTTACTCGTGGGCCCCGAGCACCGGGGAGCTGTTTTTT	CASSYSWAPSTGELFF
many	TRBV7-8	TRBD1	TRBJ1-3	TGTGCCAGCAGCCCACCCGGGACAGCAGGAAACACCATATATTTT	CASSPPGTAGNTIYF
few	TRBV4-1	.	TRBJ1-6	TGCGCCAGCAGTCTACAGAATTCACCCCTCCACTTT	CASSLQNSPLHF
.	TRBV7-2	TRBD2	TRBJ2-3	TGTGCCAGCAGCTTAGTGGGCGGGGGGAGAATTGTATCAGATACGCAGTATTTT	CASSLVGGGRIVSDTQYF
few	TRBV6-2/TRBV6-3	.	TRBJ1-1	TGTGCCAGCAGTTACTCCCGGGGAGAAGCTTTCTTT	CASSYSRGEAFF
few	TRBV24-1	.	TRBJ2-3	TGTGCCACCAGTGATCCCCCCTCTGGCACAGATACGCAGTATTTT	CATSDPPSGTDTQYF
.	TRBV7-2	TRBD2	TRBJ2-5	TGTGCCAGCACCCGGAGCGGGGGGGTCATGCAGACCCAGTACTTC	CASTRSGGVMQTQYF
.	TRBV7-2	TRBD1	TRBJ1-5	TGTGCCAGCGGAACAGGGGGCAATCAGCCCCAGCATTTT	CASGTGGNQPQHF
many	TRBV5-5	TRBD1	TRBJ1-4	TGTGCCAGCAGCTCCATCGGGACAGGGGACGAAAAACTGTTTTTT	CASSSIGTGDEKLFF
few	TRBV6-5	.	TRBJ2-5	TGTGCCAGCAGTTACTCGGTGAAGCTCGAGGAGACCCAGTACTTC	CASSYSVKLEETQYF
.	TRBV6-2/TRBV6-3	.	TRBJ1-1	TGTGCCAGCTTACCTAAGGGGGTCGGCGCCACTGAAGCTTTCTTT	CASLPKGVGATEAFF
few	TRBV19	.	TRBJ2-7	TGTGCCAGTAGTTCCCCGGGACAAGGGTCCTACGAGCAGTACTTC	CASSSPGQGSYEQYF